This T cell receptor beta chain is drawn from a study of shared clonotypes between healthy human individuals. This clone was counted many times. This was a deep-level run. In the sorted-subset replicate PCRs, around 200 ng DNA, around 30,000 T cell genomes, was used. Sequenced by immunoSEQ multiplex PCR; TCRdb stores in-frame clones only, minus some. The sample consists of about 2.2 million clones, about 93% of them appearing once. The naive CD8 population came from CD45RO-negative cells selected for CCR7, without terminally differentiated effector memory CD45RA+ cells. Healthy and HIV-negative, the adult donors had no recent acute infections or vaccinations. Germline CDR1 is KGHSH and CDR2 is LQKENI. V gave up 5 bases and J gave up 4 bases; unmatched junction bases: 8. This CDR3 is built from 15 residues.

The sequencing input was naive CD8+ T cells from PBMCs. The TCR was taken from a man in his late teens or twenties in good health. Some clones in this sample may be carry-over from other donors' samples. This rearrangement joins TRBV18 to TRBJ2-4, with 7 bases lining up with TRBD2. The CDR3 coding sequence is TGTGCCAGCTCATCGTCGACTAGCTTTAAAAACATTCAGTACTTC. This codes for CASSSSTSFKNIQYF.